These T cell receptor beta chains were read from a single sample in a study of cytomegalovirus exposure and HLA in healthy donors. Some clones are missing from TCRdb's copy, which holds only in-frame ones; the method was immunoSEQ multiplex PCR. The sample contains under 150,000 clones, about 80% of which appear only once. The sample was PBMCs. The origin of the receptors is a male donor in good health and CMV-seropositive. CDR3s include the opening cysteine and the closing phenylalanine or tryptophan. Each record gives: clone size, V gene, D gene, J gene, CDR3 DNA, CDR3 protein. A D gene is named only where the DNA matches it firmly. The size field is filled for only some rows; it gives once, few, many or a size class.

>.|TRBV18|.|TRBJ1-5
TGTGCCAGCTCACCCTTAGGGGGACGGAACAATCAGCCCCAGCATTTT
CASSPLGGRNNQPQHF
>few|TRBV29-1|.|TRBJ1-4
TGCAGCGTTGCCCTCGGACAACTTAATGAAAAACTGTTTTTT
CSVALGQLNEKLFF
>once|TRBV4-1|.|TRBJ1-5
TGCGCCAGCAGCCAAGATTTAGGGGGATATAGCAATCAGCCCCAGCATTTT
CASSQDLGGYSNQPQHF
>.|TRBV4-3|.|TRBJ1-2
TGCGCCAGCAGCCAAAGCGAGTCCGGCAACTATGGCTACACCTTC
CASSQSESGNYGYTF
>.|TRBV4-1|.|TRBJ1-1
TGCGCCAGCAGCCAACTAACCTCAGCGGAAGCTTTCTTT
CASSQLTSAEAFF
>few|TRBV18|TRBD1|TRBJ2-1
TGTGCCAGCTCACCACCCGGGACAGGGGGCAATGAGCAGTTCTTC
CASSPPGTGGNEQFF
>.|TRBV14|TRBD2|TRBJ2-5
TGTGCCAGCAGCCAAGATGCTCCTTTAGCGGGATCTTTGTACCAAGAGACCCAGTACTTC
CASSQDAPLAGSLYQETQYF
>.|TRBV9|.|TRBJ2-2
TGTGCCAGCAAGGGGACCGGGGAGCTGTTTTTT
CASKGTGELFF
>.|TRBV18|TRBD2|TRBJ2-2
TGTGCCAGCTCATTCAGGACTAGCGGGAGTTGGGACACCGGGGAGCTGTTTTTT
CASSFRTSGSWDTGELFF
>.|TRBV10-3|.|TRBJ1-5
TGTGCCATCAGTGATTCCCGAGATGGTCAGCCCCAGCATTTT
CAISDSRDGQPQHF
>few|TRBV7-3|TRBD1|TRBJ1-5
TGTGCCAGTTCACAGGGGAGCAATCAGCCCCAGCATTTT
CASSQGSNQPQHF
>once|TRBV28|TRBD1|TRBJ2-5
TGTGCCAGCAGTCCGGACAGGGAAGAGACCCAGTACTTC
CASSPDREETQYF
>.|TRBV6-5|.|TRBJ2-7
TGTGCCAGCCAACCGGAACAGTCCTCCTACGAGCAGTACTTC
CASQPEQSSYEQYF
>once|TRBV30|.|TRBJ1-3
TGTGCCTGGAGCCCGTATGGAAACACCATATATTTT
CAWSPYGNTIYF
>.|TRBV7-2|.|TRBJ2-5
TGTGCCAGCAGCTTTATGGGGGCAAAAGAGACCCAGTACTTC
CASSFMGAKETQYF
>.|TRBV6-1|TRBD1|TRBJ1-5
TGTGCCAGCGGAGGGACAGGGCTCGTTCAGCCCCAGCATTTT
CASGGTGLVQPQHF
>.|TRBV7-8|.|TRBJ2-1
TGTGCCAGCAGCTTAGCAGTCGGCAATGAGCAGTTCTTC
CASSLAVGNEQFF
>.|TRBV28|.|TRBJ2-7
TGTGCCAGCAGCAACCCAGGGATGGGCTCCTACGAGCAGTACTTC
CASSNPGMGSYEQYF
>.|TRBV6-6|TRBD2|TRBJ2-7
TGTGCCAGCAGTAGACTAGCGGGGGGGCCCTTAGAGCAGTACTTC
CASSRLAGGPLEQYF
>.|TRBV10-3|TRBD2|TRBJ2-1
TGTGCCATCAGTGAGTCGGGGTGGGACGCGGGGGGGACCGACAATGAGCAGTTCTTC
CAISESGWDAGGTDNEQFF
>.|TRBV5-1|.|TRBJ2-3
TGCGCCAGCAGCTTGGGTGCGCGCACCACAGATACGCAGTATTTT
CASSLGARTTDTQYF
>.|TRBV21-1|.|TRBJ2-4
TGTGCCAGCAGCAAAGTTCGAGCGTTTCATCGAAAAAACATTCAGTACTTC
CASSKVRAFHRKNIQYF
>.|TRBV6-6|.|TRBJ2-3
TGTGCCAGCAGCCCCGACTTAACTACGCAGTATTTT
CASSPDLTTQYF
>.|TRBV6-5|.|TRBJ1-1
TGTGCCAGCAGTTACCGAAATGGACAGACTGAAGCTTTCTTT
CASSYRNGQTEAFF
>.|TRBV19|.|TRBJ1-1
TGTGCCAGTAGTATGTTGTTAGCGAACACTGAAGCTTTCTTT
CASSMLLANTEAFF
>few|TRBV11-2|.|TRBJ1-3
TGTGCCAGCAGCTTAATGTACGGGATAAACTCTGGAAACACCATATATTTT
CASSLMYGINSGNTIYF
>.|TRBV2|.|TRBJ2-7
TGTGCCAGCAGTGTGGGAGCCTACGAGCAGTACTTC
CASSVGAYEQYF